The T cell receptor (beta chain) under discussion was sequenced for a study of shared clonotypes between healthy human individuals. Comment on this clone: Other DNA sequences in the sample encode the same CDR3.

The repertoire was sequenced with immunoSEQ multiplex PCR; TCRdb's copy has only in-frame clones and lacks some. The sample lists more than 2,000,000 clones; around 94% were seen once. The receptor was derived from a young man in good health. Sequenced input: naive CD4+ T cells sorted from blood. Subset meaning: CD45RA+ positively selected.

The DNA for the CDR3 is TGTGCCAGCAGCTTCCGGGACGGCAACACTGAAGCTTTCTTT. It is translated as CASSFRDGNTEAFF. This chain connects TRBV5-4 to TRBJ1-1; TRBD1 might be the D (5 bases). V lost 2 bases and J 2 bases, leaving 10 bases between the germline ends. Germline V gene sequence: CDR1 SGHNT, CDR2 YYREEE (reference sequence). This CDR3 has 14 residues.